This T cell receptor beta chain was documented in a study of T cell changes during pregnancy in multiple sclerosis. Profiling relied on immunoSEQ multiplex PCR, and the TCRdb table lists in-frame clones only, not all of them. The table has about 120,000 clones, approximately 95% seen once. Trimming at V came to 4 bases and at J to 0 bases, leaving 8 bases not matched to a gene. Germline V lookup: CDR1 MDHEN, CDR2 SYDVKM. The CDR3 has 18 amino acids. The rearrangement uses TRBV28 and TRBJ2-6; 8 bases are shared with TRBD1. This material consisted of peripheral blood, taken before pregnancy. The TCR was taken from a female donor with multiple sclerosis, enrolled in a pregnancy study. CDR3 in DNA: TGTGCCAGCAGTTCGTGGGACAGGTCCTCCTCTGGGGCCAACGTCCTGACTTTC. Residues: CASSSWDRSSSGANVLTF.